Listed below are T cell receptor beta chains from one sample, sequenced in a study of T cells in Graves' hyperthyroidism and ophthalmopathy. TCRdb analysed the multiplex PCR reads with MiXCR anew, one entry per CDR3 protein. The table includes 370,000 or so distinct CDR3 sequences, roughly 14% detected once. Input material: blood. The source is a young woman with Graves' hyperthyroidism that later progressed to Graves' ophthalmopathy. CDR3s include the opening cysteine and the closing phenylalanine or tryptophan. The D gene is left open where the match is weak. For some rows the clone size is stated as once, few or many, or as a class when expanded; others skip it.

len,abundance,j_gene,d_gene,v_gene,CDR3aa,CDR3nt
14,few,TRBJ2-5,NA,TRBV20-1,CSARVPRMEETQYF,TGCAGTGCTAGAGTCCCTAGAATGGAAGAGACCCAGTACTTC
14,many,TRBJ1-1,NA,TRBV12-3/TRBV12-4,CASTFGRRNPEAFF,TGTGCCAGCACATTCGGACGGCGGAACCCTGAAGCTTTCTTT
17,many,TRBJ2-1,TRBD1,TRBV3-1,CASSQDTGQPVYNEQFF,TGTGCCAGCAGCCAAGATACGGGACAGCCTGTGTACAATGAGCAGTTCTTC
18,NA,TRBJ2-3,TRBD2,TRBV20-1,CSASGLAGGRPRADTQYF,TGCAGTGCTAGCGGGCTAGCGGGAGGGCGGCCTCGGGCAGATACGCAGTATTTT
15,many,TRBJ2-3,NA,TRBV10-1,CASSESGGGTDTQYF,TGCGCCAGCAGTGAGTCGGGCGGAGGAACAGATACGCAGTATTTT
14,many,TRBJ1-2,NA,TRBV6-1,CASSYRDGSYGYTF,TGTGCCAGCAGTTACCGGGACGGAAGCTATGGCTACACCTTC
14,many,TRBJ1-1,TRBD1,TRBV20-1,CSARRNRGGTEAFF,TGCAGTGCCCGAAGGAACAGGGGTGGCACTGAAGCTTTCTTT
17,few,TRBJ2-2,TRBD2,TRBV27,CASSMGLAGSVTGELFF,TGTGCCAGCAGTATGGGACTAGCGGGATCGGTGACCGGGGAGCTGTTTTTT
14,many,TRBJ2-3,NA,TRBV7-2,CASSSVTTGDTQYF,TGTGCCAGCAGCTCTGTAACAACCGGGGATACGCAGTATTTT
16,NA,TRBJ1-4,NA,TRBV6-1,CASSYNGGRANEKLFF,TGTGCCAGCAGTTATAACGGGGGCAGGGCTAATGAAAAACTGTTTTTT
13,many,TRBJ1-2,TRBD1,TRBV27,CASSLTGGRGYTF,TGTGCCAGCAGTTTAACAGGGGGCCGCGGCTACACCTTC
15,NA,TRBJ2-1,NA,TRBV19,CASSPYGVVLNEQFF,TGTGCCAGTAGTCCCTACGGGGTCGTGCTCAATGAGCAGTTCTTC
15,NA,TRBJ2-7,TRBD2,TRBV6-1,CASSQGTSGSTEQYF,TGTGCCAGCAGTCAAGGGACTAGCGGGAGTACTGAGCAGTACTTC
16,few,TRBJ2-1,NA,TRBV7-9,CASSLDGREILNEQFF,TGTGCCAGCAGCTTAGACGGGCGGGAAATCCTAAATGAGCAGTTCTTC
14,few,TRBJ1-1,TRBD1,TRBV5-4,CASSFRDGRQGAFF,TGTGCCAGCAGCTTCCGGGACGGTAGACAGGGAGCTTTCTTT
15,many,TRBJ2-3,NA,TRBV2,CASSEGDSTTDTQYF,TGTGCCAGCAGTGAGGGAGACTCCACCACAGATACGCAGTATTTT
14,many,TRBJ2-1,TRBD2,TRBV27,CASSIRTSASIQFF,TGTGCCAGCAGTATACGGACTAGCGCCTCAATACAGTTCTTC
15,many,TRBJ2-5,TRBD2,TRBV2,CASSDPRLAGRTQYF,TGTGCCAGCAGTGACCCTCGACTAGCGGGGAGGACCCAGTACTTC
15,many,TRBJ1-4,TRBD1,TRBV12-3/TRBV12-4,CASSPRQGQYEKLFF,TGTGCCAGCAGTCCCAGACAGGGACAGTACGAAAAACTGTTTTTT
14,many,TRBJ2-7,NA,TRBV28,CASRGGDGPYEQYF,TGTGCCAGCAGGGGAGGAGACGGCCCCTACGAGCAGTACTTC
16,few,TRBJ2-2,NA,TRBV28,CASSSPPGALTGELFF,TGTGCCAGCAGTTCCCCTCCAGGGGCGCTCACCGGGGAGCTGTTTTTT
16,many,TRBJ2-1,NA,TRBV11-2,CASSSTGRGKYNEQFF,TGTGCCAGCAGCTCAACAGGGAGGGGGAAATACAATGAGCAGTTCTTC
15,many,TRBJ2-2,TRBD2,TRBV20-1,CSARVTSGNTGELFF,TGCAGTGCTAGAGTGACTAGCGGAAACACCGGGGAGCTGTTTTTT
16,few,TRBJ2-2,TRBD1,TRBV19,CASSTGAAPNTGELFF,TGTGCCAGTTCGACAGGGGCCGCTCCGAACACCGGGGAGCTGTTTTTT
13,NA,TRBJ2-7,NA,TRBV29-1,CSAAEGTLGEQYF,TGCAGCGCCGCAGAGGGCACACTCGGCGAGCAGTACTTC
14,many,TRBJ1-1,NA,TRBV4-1,CASSHERSGTEAFF,TGCGCCAGCAGCCACGAGCGGTCCGGGACTGAAGCTTTCTTT
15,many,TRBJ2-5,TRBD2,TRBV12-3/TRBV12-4,CASSEGLAGAETQYF,TGTGCCAGCAGTGAGGGACTAGCGGGAGCAGAGACCCAGTACTTC
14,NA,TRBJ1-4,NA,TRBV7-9,CAGSLRGSDEKLFF,TGTGCCGGCAGCTTAAGAGGGTCTGATGAAAAACTGTTTTTT
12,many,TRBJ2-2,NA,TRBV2,CASREDTGELFF,TGTGCCAGTAGGGAGGACACCGGGGAGCTGTTTTTT
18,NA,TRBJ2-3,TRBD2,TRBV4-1,CASSQTAGGIGGTDTQYF,TGCGCCAGCAGCCAAACAGCGGGAGGTATAGGTGGCACAGATACGCAGTATTTT
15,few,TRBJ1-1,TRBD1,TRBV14,CASSRSDRANTEAFF,TGTGCCAGCAGCCGTTCGGACAGGGCAAACACTGAAGCTTTCTTT
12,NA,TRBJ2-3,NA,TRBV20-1,CSAFGLTDTQYF,TGCAGTGCGTTCGGGTTAACAGATACGCAGTATTTT
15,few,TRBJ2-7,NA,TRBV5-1,CASSFTTGPLDEQYF,TGCGCCAGCAGCTTCACCACAGGTCCGTTGGACGAGCAGTACTTC
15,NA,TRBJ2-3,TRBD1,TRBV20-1,CSARDLQGPTDTQYF,TGCAGTGCTAGAGACCTACAGGGGCCCACAGATACGCAGTATTTT
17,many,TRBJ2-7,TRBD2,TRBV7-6,CASSLASWPSGLYEQYF,TGTGCCAGCAGCTTAGCGTCTTGGCCTAGCGGTCTCTACGAGCAGTACTTC
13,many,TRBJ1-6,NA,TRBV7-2,CASSLAGNSPLHF,TGTGCCAGCAGCTTAGCCGGGAATTCACCCCTCCACTTT